This T cell receptor beta chain was observed in a study of cytomegalovirus exposure and HLA in healthy donors. The PCR made use of 60 Vbeta and 13 Jbeta primers. In the original workflow: Some 10 million of the about 80 million unique TCR beta chains counted in a later analysis were shared. Clones were sequenced by immunoSEQ multiplex PCR, and TCRdb holds only the in-frame ones, with some missing. The DNA gave D and trimming, while V, J and clone size come from that table. This repertoire shows about 72,000 clones, roughly 82% found once; its top ten account for 1.9%. With regard to this clone: Its target is not known. The junction departs from the called germline gene at one end, perhaps through a read error.

Germline loops: CDR1 LNHDA, CDR2 SQIVND (reference sequence). The CDR3 has 17 amino acids. General observations from the study: A later analysis reportedly identified an Asian-associated ancestry cluster as carrying fewer N-insertions than the approximately 620-donor mean. CMV antigen specificity of a few CMV-associated chains was confirmed in vitro. Using the classifier, cytomegalovirus status was reportedly diagnosed with high specificity and sensitivity.

This clonotype was sampled from a man aged 18 to 29 in good health and CMV-seronegative. The chain is built from TRBV19 and TRBJ2-1, with TRBD1 identical over 9 bases. Sequencing used PBMCs. In nucleotides, the CDR3 is TGTGTCAGTAGTCTACACGGGGGACAGGGAACCTACAATGAGCAGTTCTTC. This gives the protein CVSSLHGGQGTYNEQFF. Full variable domain (outside the CDR3, taken from reference TRBV19 and TRBJ2-1): DGGITQSPKYLFRKEGQNVTLSCEQNLNHDAMYWYRQDPGQGLRLIYYSQIVNDFQKGDIAEGYSVSREKKESFPLTVTSAQKNPTAFYLCVSSLHGGQGTYNEQFFGPGTRLTVL.